The 15 T cell receptor beta chains in this list originate from one sample, sequenced in a study of blood T cell repertoires in COVID-19. Sequencing was performed with immunoSEQ multiplex PCR; in TCRdb, only in-frame clones are kept and a portion is missing. The table records tens of thousands of clones, 86% of them present only once. Sequencing was carried out using peripheral blood. Receptors originate from a woman aged 80 or older with acute or convalescent COVID-19.

The CDR3 is CASSYSPGRAGNEQFF. Here the CDR3 DNA reads TGTGCCAGCAGTTACTCCCCCGGGAGGGCGGGCAATGAGCAGTTCTTC. The chain has TRBV6-6 and TRBJ2-1, with 8 nucleotides matching TRBD2. CDR1 MNHNY and CDR2 SVGAGI come from the germline V gene (reference sequence). CDR3 length: 16 amino acids. V trimming: 0 bases; J trimming: 6 bases; junction bases outside the gene matches: 7.

J is TRBJ1-4 and V is TRBV6-6; tentatively, D is TRBD1 (6 bases). Looked up from germline, CDR1 is MNHNY and CDR2 is SVGAGI (reference sequence). The length of the CDR3 is 15 residues. Trimming stripped 2 bases from V and 8 bases from J, with 15 bases between. CDR3 in DNA: TGTGCCAGCAGTTACAAGGGGGGGGCGGAAGAAAAACTGTTTTTT. This gives the protein CASSYKGGAEEKLFF.

This sequence joins TRBV7-2 and TRBJ1-6; the D gene is possibly TRBD1 (6 bases). V lost 5 bases, J lost 6 bases, and 17 bases lay in between. CDR1 is SGHTA and CDR2 is FQGNSA in the germline V gene. The CDR3 has 16 amino acids. This CDR3 is CASSRRTALSNSPLHF. Written as DNA, the CDR3 is TGTGCCAGCAGCCGCCGGACAGCCCTTTCTAATTCACCCCTCCACTTT.

The chain employs TRBV30 and TRBJ2-1; D is uncertain. The V gene's germline CDR1 is GTSNPN and CDR2 SVGIG (reference sequence). The CDR3 spans 14 residues. Trimming cost V 6 bases and J 0 bases, with 12 bases left between them. CDR3 DNA: TGTGCCTGTCAGCGCCAGAGCTCCTACAATGAGCAGTTCTTC. Translation gives CACQRQSSYNEQFF.

The genes are TRBV7-9 and TRBJ2-1; the D gene is possibly TRBD1 (6 bases). V was pared by 0 bases and J by 8 bases, with 17 bases between. Per germline, CDR1 SEHNR and CDR2 FQNEAQ (reference sequence). The CDR3 runs to 16 residues. CDR3 sequence: CASSLAQGLPADEQFF. The CDR3 bases are TGTGCCAGCAGCTTAGCACAGGGCCTCCCGGCCGATGAGCAGTTCTTC.

The chain links TRBV7-8 to TRBJ2-3; TRBD1 is a possible D gene (5 bases). V lost 2 bases to trimming and J lost 6 bases, with 12 bases between them. This CDR3 is built from 14 residues. CDR1 is SGHVS and CDR2 is FQNEAQ in the germline V gene. CDR3 sequence reads: CASSLSGRVDTQYF. In DNA, the CDR3 is TGTGCCAGCAGCTTAAGTGGCAGGGTGGATACGCAGTATTTT.

The chain has TRBV9 and TRBJ2-7; the D gene is possibly TRBD1 (5 bases). Germline loops: CDR1 SGDLS, CDR2 YYNGEE. V lost 1 base and J lost 2, with 16 bases in between. The CDR3 contains 16 residues. CDR3 loop: CASSVNIGEEAYEQYF. The CDR3 region has the DNA TGTGCCAGCAGCGTAAATATAGGGGAAGAGGCCTACGAGCAGTACTTC.

This clone was counted a few times. The V call is TRBV5-1, the J call TRBJ1-2; D not certain. CDR1 is SGHRS and CDR2 is YFSETQ in the germline V gene. The CDR3 is 12 residues long. Trimming shortened V by 3 bases and J by 3 bases, and 6 bases separated the two germline ends. The CDR3 DNA is TGCGCCAGCAGCTATACAGACTATGGCTACACCTTC. Residues: CASSYTDYGYTF. The full variable domain, completed using reference TRBV5-1 and TRBJ1-2, is KAGVTQTPRYLIKTRGQQVTLSCSPISGHRSVSWYQQTPGQGLQFLFEYFSETQRNKGNFPGRFSGRQFSNSRSEMNVSTLELGDSALYLCASSYTDYGYTFGSGTRLTVV.

This chain links TRBV19 with TRBJ2-1, with D perhaps matching TRBD1 (5 bases). The V gene's germline CDR1 is LNHDA and CDR2 SQIVND (reference sequence). The CDR3 is 16 residues long. V lost 5 bases and J lost 0, with 14 bases in between. In nucleotides, the CDR3 is TGTGCCAGTAGTTCAAACAGGTTAAGCTCCTACAATGAGCAGTTCTTC. Encoded protein: CASSSNRLSSYNEQFF.

The rearrangement links TRBV5-8 to TRBJ2-1, with 8 positions matching TRBD2. V shed 0 bases and J 3 bases; nucleotides not matched to a gene: 8. CDR3 size: 17 residues. The germline gives CDR1 SGHTS, CDR2 YDEGEE. The CDR3 sequence: CASSLEVLAGGYNEQFF. The DNA for the CDR3 is TGTGCCAGCAGCTTGGAGGTCCTGGCGGGAGGCTACAATGAGCAGTTCTTC.

The chain is built from TRBV6-1 and TRBJ1-5; D unclear. CDR3 length equals 15 residues. Germline V lookup: CDR1 MNHNS, CDR2 SASEGT. V shed 0 bases and J shed 3 bases, with 9 bases lying between them. CDR3 protein: CASSEARTPNQPQHF. The DNA for the CDR3 is TGTGCCAGCAGTGAAGCGCGGACTCCCAATCAGCCCCAGCATTTT.

This sequence joins TRBV6-5 and TRBJ1-4; the D gene is possibly TRBD1 (6 bases). The V and J ends lost 0 bases and 7 bases respectively, with 15 bases between them. The CDR3 length is 16 residues. In germline, CDR1 is MNHEY, CDR2 SVGAGI. The CDR3 region is CASSYSRTGRAEKLFF. CDR3 bases: TGTGCCAGCAGTTACTCTAGAACAGGGAGGGCTGAAAAACTGTTTTTT.

This clone has a single count. V and J are TRBV7-9 and TRBJ2-2; TRBD1 might be the D (5 bases). From germline, CDR1 is SEHNR and CDR2 FQNEAQ (reference sequence). Trimming stripped 5 bases from V and 4 bases from J, with 14 bases between. The CDR3 covers 15 residues. CDR3 in DNA: TGTGCCAGCAGCCCCCCGGCCAGGGTCACCGGGGAGCTGTTTTTT. The encoded protein is CASSPPARVTGELFF.

The gene calls are TRBV7-3 and TRBJ2-3, with unresolved D. The germline gives CDR1 SGHTA, CDR2 FQGTGA. Trimming removed 2 bases at V and 6 bases at J, with 12 bases between. There are 14 residues in the CDR3. CDR3 loop: CASSLFVSPDTQYF. Written as DNA, the CDR3 is TGTGCCAGCAGCTTATTTGTCTCCCCTGATACGCAGTATTTT.

The chain carries TRBV27 and TRBJ1-6; D may be TRBD1 (5 bases). V was pared by 3 bases and J by 10 bases, with 16 bases between. Germline V gene sequence: CDR1 MNHEY, CDR2 SMNVEV (reference sequence). This CDR3 region has 15 residues. The CDR3: CASSLRTGRGSPLHF. CDR3 sequence (DNA): TGTGCCAGCAGTTTGCGGACTGGGAGGGGCTCACCCCTCCACTTT.